The 20 T cell receptor beta chains presented below share a single source sample, sequenced in a study of T cell repertoires in cytomegalovirus infection. TCRdb recomputed calls from the reads with MiXCR, one row per CDR3 protein. The profile shows around 740,000 distinct CDR3 sequences, approximately 40% of them singletons. Sequences were obtained from PBMCs. These receptors all stem from a human donor in good health (CMV status not recorded). Some clones in this sample may be carry-over from other donors' samples.

The chain couples TRBV6-5 to TRBJ2-7, with D unresolved. The CDR3 consists of 13 residues. The V gene's germline CDR1 is MNHEY and CDR2 SVGAGI. The V end was cut by 3 bases, the J end by 3 bases, with 9 bases between. The CDR3 coding sequence is TGTGCCAGCAGTTATTGGCAAGGCTACGAGCAGTACTTC. Residues: CASSYWQGYEQYF.

As regards this clonotype: The CDR3 does not end in the conserved phenylalanine or tryptophan, so this is likely a read error. The rearrangement joins TRBV7-6 to TRBJ2-2; 11 bases are shared with TRBD2. CDR3 length: 16 amino acids. Germline lookup yields CDR1 SGHVS and CDR2 FNYEAQ. V trimming: 2 bases; J trimming: 6 bases; junction bases outside the gene matches: 5. CDR3 in amino acids: CASSLPLAGGPGELFC. DNA for the CDR3: TGTGCCAGCAGCTTACCTCTAGCGGGAGGACCCGGGGAGCTGTTTTGT.

The chain carries TRBV6-5 and TRBJ1-3, with D tentatively TRBD1 (5 bases). The CDR3 is 12 residues long. The germline V gene has CDR1 MNHEY and CDR2 SVGAGI. CDR3 amino acids: CASDSSGNTIYF. The CDR3 DNA reads as TGTGCTTCCGACAGTTCTGGAAACACCATATATTTT.

This clonotype was found a few times. The chain combines TRBV6-1 with TRBJ1-5; D gene ambiguous. V dropped 0 bases and J dropped 9 bases, with 12 bases sitting between them. Germline assignment: CDR1 MNHNS and CDR2 SASEGT. CDR3 length equals 14 residues. The CDR3 spells CASSEAMEGVPQHF. The DNA for the CDR3 is TGTGCCAGCAGTGAAGCAATGGAAGGTGTGCCCCAGCATTTT.

In its sample, this clonotype was seen many times. The V and J genes are TRBV7-6 and TRBJ2-7; the match to TRBD2 covers 8 bases. Trimming at V came to 0 bases and at J to 4 bases, leaving 8 bases not matched to a gene. In germline, CDR1 is SGHVS, CDR2 FNYEAQ. The CDR3 sequence is 16 residues long. The DNA for the CDR3 is TGTGCCAGCAGCTTAGCGCCCCCGGGAGGGGTTTACGAGCAGTACTTC. Its translation: CASSLAPPGGVYEQYF.

Note on this clonotype: Since a much larger clone is just one base distant, this may be a read error. CDR3 amino acids: CASSSLAGLGGALFF. CDR3 DNA sequence: TGTGCCAGCAGCTCCTTAGCGGGGTTGGGCGGGGCGCTGTTTTTT. The chain couples TRBV7-8 to TRBJ2-2; 8 bases map to TRBD2. Germline loops: CDR1 SGHVS, CDR2 FQNEAQ. The CDR3 extends over 15 amino acids. Supplemented by reference TRBV7-8 and TRBJ2-2, the full variable domain reads GAGVSQSPRYKVAKRGQDVALRCDPISGHVSLFWYQQALGQGPEFLTYFQNEAQLDKSGLPSDRFFAERPEGSVSTLKIQRTQQEDSAVYLCASSSLAGLGGALFFGEGSRLTVL.

Only a few counts were recorded for this clonotype. A junction end diverges from the germline sequence, so it may reflect a read error. The J gene is TRBJ2-2, the V gene TRBV7-6; D perhaps matches TRBD2 (6 bases). The CDR3 sequence is 13 residues long. The V gene's germline CDR1 is SGHVS and CDR2 FNYEAQ. In nucleotides, the CDR3 is TGTGCTAGCACCCCCTGGGAGGCCGGGGAGCTGTTTTTT. Its protein is CASTPWEAGELFF.

V gene TRBV7-8 combines with J gene TRBJ2-7; possible D gene TRBD2, 5 bases. The CDR3 spans 14 residues. Trimming pared 5 bases from V and 0 bases from J, leaving 11 bases between. Germline CDR1 SGHVS, CDR2 FQNEAQ. The CDR3 DNA follows: TGTGCCAGCAGCCCCTGGGGAGCCTCCTACGAGCAGTACTTC. It encodes CASSPWGASYEQYF.

The V call is TRBV4-2, the J call TRBJ2-5; 8 positions match TRBD1. The germline V gene encodes CDR1 LGHNA and CDR2 YNFKEQ. This CDR3 is built from 16 residues. The trim removed 0 bases at V and 5 bases at J, leaving 8 bases unmatched. In nucleotides, the CDR3 is TGTGCCAGCAGCCAAGATAAGTCAGGGGGCGGCGAGACCCAGTACTTC. It specifies CASSQDKSGGGETQYF.

This clonotype was picked up a small number of times. This rearrangement joins TRBV6-1 to TRBJ1-5, with D possibly being TRBD1 (6 bases). CDR3 size: 16 residues. Trimming shortened V by 6 bases and J by 2 bases, and 17 bases separated the two germline ends. In germline, CDR1 is MNHNS, CDR2 SASEGT. The CDR3: CASSYKGHSGNQPQHF. CDR3 sequence (DNA): TGTGCCAGCAGCTACAAGGGACATTCAGGCAATCAGCCCCAGCATTTT.

Points on this clonotype: This sequence may be a read error, since a much larger clone differs from it by one base. No conserved phenylalanine or tryptophan ends this CDR3, so it is likely a read error. The chain recombines TRBV7-9 with TRBJ2-1; a possible D gene is TRBD1 (6 bases). CDR1 is SEHNR and CDR2 is FQNEAQ in the germline V gene (reference sequence). V dropped 5 bases and J dropped 0 bases, with 8 bases sitting between them. The CDR3 loop spans 14 amino acids. CDR3 coding DNA: TGTGCCAGCAGCCGAGGGGGCTCCTACAATGAGCAGTTCTTA. This encodes CASSRGGSYNEQFL.

Ten or more counts support this clonotype. The chain couples TRBV28 to TRBJ2-3, with D unresolved. The CDR3 loop spans 16 amino acids. Trimming shortened V by 6 bases and J by 4 bases, and 20 bases separated the two germline ends. Germline CDR1 is MDHEN and CDR2 is SYDVKM. This CDR3 is CASRPSSLGLADTQYF. The DNA for the CDR3 is TGTGCCAGCAGACCTTCCTCCCTGGGCTTAGCAGATACGCAGTATTTT.

The rearrangement links TRBV11-2 to TRBJ2-1; D remains ambiguous. Trimming cost V 1 base and J 12 bases, with 13 bases left between them. Looked up from germline, CDR1 is SGHAT and CDR2 is FQNNGV. There are 13 residues in the CDR3. CDR3 nucleotides: TGTGCCAGCAGCTTAGCCGTTCTGGTTGGGCAGTTCTTC. Protein: CASSLAVLVGQFF. Filled out from reference TRBV11-2 and TRBJ2-1, the complete variable domain reads EAGVAQSPRYKIIEKRQSVAFWCNPISGHATLYWYQQILGQGPKLLIQFQNNGVVDDSQLPKDRFSAERLKGVDSTLKIQPAKLEDSAVYLCASSLAVLVGQFFGPGTRLTVL.

The rearrangement links TRBV20-1 to TRBJ1-3, with D perhaps matching TRBD1 (5 bases). The V end was cut by 5 bases, the J end by 2 bases, with 13 bases between. CDR1 and CDR2 (germline): DFQATT, SNEGSKA (reference sequence). This CDR3 comprises 14 residues. The DNA for the CDR3 is TGCAGTGCTGAGACAGAGCAACCTGGAAACACCATATATTTT. Translation gives CSAETEQPGNTIYF.

The chain joins TRBV12-3 or TRBV12-4 to TRBJ2-1, with D tentatively TRBD1 (5 bases). Trimming removed 7 bases from V and 3 bases from J, with 7 bases in between. The CDR3 contains 12 residues. The CDR3 loop reads CASTGIYNEQFF. As DNA, the CDR3 is TGTGCCAGCACAGGGATCTACAATGAGCAGTTCTTC.

A word on this clonotype: This clone may be a read error of a much larger clone one base away. A read error is likely, as this CDR3 ends without the conserved phenylalanine or tryptophan. The genes are TRBV7-6 and TRBJ2-7, with 9 nucleotides matching TRBD1. J gave up 9 bases and V 4 bases, and 22 bases lay outside the gene matches. The CDR3 is 18 amino acids. Germline loops: CDR1 SGHVS, CDR2 FNYEAQ. CDR3 in amino acids: CASSSVRRDRVGGHGQYL. CDR3 bases: TGTGCCAGCAGCTCCGTCCGCCGGGACAGGGTTGGGGGGCACGGGCAGTACTTA.

In its sample, this clonotype was seen many times. V gene TRBV7-6 combines with J gene TRBJ2-3; 7 bases align to TRBD2. The V segment lost 1 base and the J segment 3 bases; nucleotides outside the gene matches: 4. The CDR3 consists of 15 residues. Germline CDR1 SGHVS, CDR2 FNYEAQ. DNA for the CDR3: TGTGCCAGCAGCTTAGACGGGGGGAGAACAGATACGCAGTATTTT. Translated, it gives CASSLDGGRTDTQYF.

As for this clonotype: The missing conserved phenylalanine or tryptophan at the end of this CDR3 makes a read error likely. The chain recombines TRBV7-8 with TRBJ1-1, with D unresolved. There are 14 residues in the CDR3. Germline CDR1 is SGHVS and CDR2 is FQNEAQ. V was cut by 8 bases and J by 0 bases, with 13 bases left in between. The CDR3 spells CASLLNRVNTEAFS. The CDR3 nucleotides read TGTGCCAGCCTCTTGAACCGGGTGAACACTGAAGCTTTCTCT.

This clonotype was recorded once. The chain uses TRBV14 and TRBJ1-2, with 9 bases identical to TRBD1. The CDR3 covers 14 residues. Germline V gene data show CDR1 as SGHDN and CDR2 as FVKESK. The V gene end was trimmed by 4 bases and the J gene end by 4 bases; junction bases not matched to a gene: 4. The CDR3 loop is CASSRTTGGYGYTF. CDR3 in DNA: TGTGCCAGCAGCCGCACGACAGGGGGCTATGGCTACACCTTC.

CDR3: CASSPPSDRNTEAFF. The CDR3 DNA is TGTGCCAGCAGCCCCCCGTCGGACAGGAACACTGAAGCTTTCTTT. The chain carries TRBV7-9 and TRBJ1-1; D might be TRBD1 (6 bases). V gave up 5 bases and J gave up 1 base, with 14 bases separating them. From germline, CDR1 is SEHNR and CDR2 FQNEAQ (reference sequence). The CDR3 sequence is 15 residues long.